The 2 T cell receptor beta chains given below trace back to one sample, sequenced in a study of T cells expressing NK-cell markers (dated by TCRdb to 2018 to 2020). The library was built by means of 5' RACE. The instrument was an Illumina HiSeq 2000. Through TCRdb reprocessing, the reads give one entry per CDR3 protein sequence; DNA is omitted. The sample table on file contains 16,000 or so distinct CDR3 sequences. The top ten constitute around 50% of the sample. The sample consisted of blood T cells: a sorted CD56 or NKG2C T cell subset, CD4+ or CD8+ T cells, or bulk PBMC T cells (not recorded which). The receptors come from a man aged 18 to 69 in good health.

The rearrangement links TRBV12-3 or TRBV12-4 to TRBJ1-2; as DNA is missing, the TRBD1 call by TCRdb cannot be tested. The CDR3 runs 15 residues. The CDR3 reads CASSLGPDSSYGYTF.

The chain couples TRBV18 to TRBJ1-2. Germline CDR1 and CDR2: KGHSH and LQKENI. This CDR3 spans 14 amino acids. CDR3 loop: CASSPRTENYGYTF.